What follows are 9 T cell receptor beta chains derived from one specimen sequenced in a study of response to subunit inactivated influenza vaccine. TCRdb reprocessed the RT-PCR reads with MiXCR, giving one entry per CDR3 protein. The table lists about 570,000 distinct CDR3 sequences, roughly 10% of them singletons. The sample was also reused in another study, on T cells expressing NK-cell markers. That paper adds: Template switching by 5'RACE with UMIs generated the TCR beta cDNA.

The source was PBMCs from blood, collected on the day of vaccination. These receptors came from a man in his forties or fifties who received an inactivated influenza vaccine.

This clonotype showed up many times. One end of the junction varies from germline; a read error may be responsible. The rearrangement joins TRBV28 to TRBJ2-1; D call uncertain. Germline loops: CDR1 MDHEN, CDR2 SYDVKM. CDR3 length: 12 amino acids. CDR3 sequence reads: CASSLIRGPPLF. CDR3 DNA: TGTGCCAGCAGCCTAATTCGCGGCCCCCCACTCTTC.

As for this clonotype: The junction departs from germline at one end; a sequencing error may be responsible. The chain joins TRBV20-1 to TRBJ1-5, with D possibly being TRBD1 (5 bases). From germline, CDR1 is DFQATT and CDR2 SNEGSKA (reference sequence). This CDR3 has 15 residues. Here the CDR3 reads CSAGSGSFSNQLQHF. In DNA, the CDR3 is TGCAGTGCTGGATCAGGGAGTTTCAGCAATCAGCTCCAGCATTTT.

Only a few counts were recorded for this clonotype. The chain has TRBV12-3 or TRBV12-4 and TRBJ2-5; D possibly corresponds to TRBD1 (6 bases). This CDR3 comprises 12 residues. V lost 8 bases to trimming and J lost 2 bases, with 9 bases between them. The CDR3 nucleotides read TGTGCCAGCTCAACAGGGCAAGAGACCCAGTACTTC. Residues: CASSTGQETQYF.

The table lists this clonotype with many counts. The genes are TRBV29-1 and TRBJ2-5, with D possibly matching TRBD1 (5 bases). CDR1 SQVTM and CDR2 ANQGSEA come from the germline V gene. The CDR3 totals 12 residues. Between the trimmed V and J ends, which lost 0 bases and 5 bases, there was a span of 7 bases. The CDR3 here is CSVEDRDETQYF. The CDR3 DNA is TGCAGCGTTGAAGACAGGGATGAGACCCAGTACTTC.

This clonotype occurred many times. A junction boundary mismatches the germline segment, possibly from a read error. CDR3 in DNA: TGTGCCAGCAGTCGCGGAGGGACAGGGACCCTCTTC. Amino acid sequence: CASSRGGTGTLF. V is TRBV12-3 or TRBV12-4 and J is TRBJ2-7; 9 bases line up with TRBD1. The CDR3 length is 12 residues.

There are many counts of this clonotype. V is TRBV29-1 and J is TRBJ2-2; no definite D call. V lost 6 bases and J 4 bases, leaving 12 bases between the germline ends. From germline, CDR1 is SQVTM and CDR2 ANQGSEA. The CDR3 loop spans 13 amino acids. In DNA, the CDR3 is TGCAGCGTCGCCACCCGCTTCACCGGGGAGCTGTTTTTT. Amino acids: CSVATRFTGELFF.

This rearrangement joins TRBV18 to TRBJ2-1; 14 bases align to TRBD2. Trimming cost V 3 bases and J 3 bases; bases outside gene matches: 7. The germline V gene encodes CDR1 KGHSH and CDR2 LQKENI. This CDR3 has 18 residues. In nucleotides, the CDR3 is TGTGCCAGCTCACCTTGGACTAGCGGGAGGCTGAACTACAATGAGCAGTTCTTC. Residues: CASSPWTSGRLNYNEQFF.

The chain carries TRBV5-1 and TRBJ2-3; 7 bases match TRBD1. CDR3 size: 15 residues. Germline loops: CDR1 SGHRS, CDR2 YFSETQ. V dropped 4 bases and J dropped 1; count of bases not matched to a gene: 6. The CDR3: CASSDGTAGTDTQYF. The CDR3 nucleotides are TGCGCCAGCAGCGATGGGACAGCCGGCACAGATACGCAGTATTTT.

The chain recombines TRBV4-3 with TRBJ2-3; no firm D call. Trimming cost V 0 bases and J 4 bases, with 5 bases left between them. CDR1 is LGHNA and CDR2 is YSLEER in the germline V gene. This CDR3 has 13 residues. In DNA form, the CDR3 reads TGCGCCAGCAGCCAAGATTGGGCAGATACGCAGTATTTT. It yields the protein CASSQDWADTQYF.